The TCR beta chain described here comes from a study of CD8+CD57+ T cells in acquired aplastic anemia. The sequenced patients had an expansion of CD8+CD57+ cells seen by flow cytometry. CDR3 length: 12 residues. Trimming removed 7 bases from V and 5 bases from J; junction bases left unmatched: 7. Germline-derived CDR1 and CDR2 are SQVTM and ANQGSEA. Profiling that covered TCR beta VDJ and CDR3 relied on genomic DNA as its template. Using its own MiXCR run on the reads, TCRdb lists one record per CDR3 protein. The sample holds 89,000 or so distinct CDR3 sequences, about 63% seen once. The sample was sorted CD4+, CD8+, or CD8+CD57+ T cells (not recorded which) from PBMCs. The V and J genes are TRBV29-1 and TRBJ1-2; TRBD1 aligns across 7 bases. The sequence derives from a human donor with aplastic anemia. This CDR3 is CSAQDRVYGYTF. DNA for the CDR3: TGCAGCGCCCAAGACAGGGTATATGGCTACACCTTC.